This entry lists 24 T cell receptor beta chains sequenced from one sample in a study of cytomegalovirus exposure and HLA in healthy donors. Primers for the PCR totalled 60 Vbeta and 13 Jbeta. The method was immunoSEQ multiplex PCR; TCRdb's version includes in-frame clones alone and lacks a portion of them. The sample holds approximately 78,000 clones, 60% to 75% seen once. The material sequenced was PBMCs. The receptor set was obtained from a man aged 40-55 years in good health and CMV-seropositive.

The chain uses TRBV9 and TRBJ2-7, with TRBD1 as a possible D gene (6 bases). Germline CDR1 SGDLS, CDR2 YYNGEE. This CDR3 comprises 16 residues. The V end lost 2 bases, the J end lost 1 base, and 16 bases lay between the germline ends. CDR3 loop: CASSVGWKRGSYEQYF. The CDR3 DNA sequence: TGTGCCAGCAGCGTCGGATGGAAAAGGGGGTCCTACGAGCAGTACTTC. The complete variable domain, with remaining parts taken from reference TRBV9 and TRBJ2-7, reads DSGVTQTPKHLITATGQRVTLRCSPRSGDLSVYWYQQSLDQGLQFLIQYYNGEERAKGNILERFSAQQFPDLHSELNLSSLELGDSALYFCASSVGWKRGSYEQYFGPGTRLTVT.

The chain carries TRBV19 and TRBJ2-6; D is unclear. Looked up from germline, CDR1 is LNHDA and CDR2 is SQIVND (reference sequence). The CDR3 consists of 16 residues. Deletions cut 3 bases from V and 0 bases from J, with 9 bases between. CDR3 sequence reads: CASSILQVSGANVLTF. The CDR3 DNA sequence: TGTGCCAGTAGTATCCTCCAGGTCTCTGGGGCCAACGTCCTGACTTTC. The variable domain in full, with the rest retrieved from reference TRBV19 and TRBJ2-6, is DGGITQSPKYLFRKEGQNVTLSCEQNLNHDAMYWYRQDPGQGLRLIYYSQIVNDFQKGDIAEGYSVSREKKESFPLTVTSAQKNPTAFYLCASSILQVSGANVLTFGAGSRLTVL.

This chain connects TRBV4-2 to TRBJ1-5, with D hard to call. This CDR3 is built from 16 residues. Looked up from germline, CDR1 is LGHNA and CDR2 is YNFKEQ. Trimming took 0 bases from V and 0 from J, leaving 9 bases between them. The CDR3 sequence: CASSQDYADSNQPQHF. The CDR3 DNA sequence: TGTGCCAGCAGCCAAGATTATGCGGATAGCAATCAGCCCCAGCATTTT.

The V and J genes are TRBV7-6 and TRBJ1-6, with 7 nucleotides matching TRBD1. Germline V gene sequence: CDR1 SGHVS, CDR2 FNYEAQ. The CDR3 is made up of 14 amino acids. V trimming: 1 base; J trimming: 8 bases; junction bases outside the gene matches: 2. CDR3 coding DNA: TGTGCCAGCAGCTTAGTCGACAGGGATTCACCCCTCCACTTT. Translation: CASSLVDRDSPLHF.

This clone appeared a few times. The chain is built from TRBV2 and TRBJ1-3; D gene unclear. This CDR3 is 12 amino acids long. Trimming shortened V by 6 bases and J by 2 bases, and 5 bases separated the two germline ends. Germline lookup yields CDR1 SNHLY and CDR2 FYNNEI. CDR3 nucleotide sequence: TGTGCCAGCAGCGGGACTGGAAACACCATATATTTT. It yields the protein CASSGTGNTIYF.

The CDR3 loop reads CASSFKSGTSGTDTQYF. The CDR3 coding sequence is TGTGCCAGCAGCTTCAAATCCGGGACTAGCGGCACAGATACGCAGTATTTT. This sequence joins TRBV5-4 and TRBJ2-3; 10 bases align to TRBD2. The CDR3 loop spans 17 amino acids. The V gene's germline CDR1 is SGHNT and CDR2 YYREEE (reference sequence). V lost 2 bases and J lost 1; bases outside the gene matches: 7.

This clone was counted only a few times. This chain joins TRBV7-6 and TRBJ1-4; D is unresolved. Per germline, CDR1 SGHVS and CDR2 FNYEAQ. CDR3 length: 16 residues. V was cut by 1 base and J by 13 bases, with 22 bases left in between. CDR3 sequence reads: CASSLVAVQTSIRLFF. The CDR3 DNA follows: TGTGCCAGCAGCTTAGTGGCGGTGCAAACCTCAATAAGACTGTTTTTT.

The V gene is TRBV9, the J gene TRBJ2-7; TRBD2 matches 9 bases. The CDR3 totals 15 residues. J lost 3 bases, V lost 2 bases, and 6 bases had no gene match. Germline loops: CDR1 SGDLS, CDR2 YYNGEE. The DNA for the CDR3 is TGTGCCAGCAGCGTCAATAGCGGGGGAAACTACGAGCAGTACTTC. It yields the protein CASSVNSGGNYEQYF.

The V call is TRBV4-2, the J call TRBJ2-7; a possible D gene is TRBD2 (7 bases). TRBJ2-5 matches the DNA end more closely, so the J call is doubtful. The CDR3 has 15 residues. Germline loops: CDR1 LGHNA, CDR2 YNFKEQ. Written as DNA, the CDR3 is TGTGCCAGCAGCCAAGAATTGGGGGGGCAGGAGACCCAGTACTTC. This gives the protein CASSQELGGQETQYF.

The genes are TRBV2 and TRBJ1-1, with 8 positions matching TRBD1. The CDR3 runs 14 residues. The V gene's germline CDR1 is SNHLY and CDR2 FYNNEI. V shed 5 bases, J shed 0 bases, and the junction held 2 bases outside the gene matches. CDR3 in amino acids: CASSQGAMNTEAFF. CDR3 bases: TGTGCCAGCAGTCAGGGGGCCATGAACACTGAAGCTTTCTTT.

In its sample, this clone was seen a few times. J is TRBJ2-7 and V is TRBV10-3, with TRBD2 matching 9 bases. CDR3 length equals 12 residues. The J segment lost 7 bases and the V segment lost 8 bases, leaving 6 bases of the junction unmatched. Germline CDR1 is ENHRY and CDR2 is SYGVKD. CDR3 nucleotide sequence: TGTGCCATCGCGGGGGGGCCGGGGGAGCAGTACTTC. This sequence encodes CAIAGGPGEQYF.

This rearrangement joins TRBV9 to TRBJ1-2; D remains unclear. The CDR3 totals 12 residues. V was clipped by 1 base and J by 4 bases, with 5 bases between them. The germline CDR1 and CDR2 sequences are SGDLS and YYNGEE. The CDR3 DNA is TGTGCCAGCAGCGTATACACCTATGGCTACACCTTC. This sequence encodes CASSVYTYGYTF. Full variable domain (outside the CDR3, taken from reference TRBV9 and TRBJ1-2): DSGVTQTPKHLITATGQRVTLRCSPRSGDLSVYWYQQSLDQGLQFLIQYYNGEERAKGNILERFSAQQFPDLHSELNLSSLELGDSALYFCASSVYTYGYTFGSGTRLTVV.

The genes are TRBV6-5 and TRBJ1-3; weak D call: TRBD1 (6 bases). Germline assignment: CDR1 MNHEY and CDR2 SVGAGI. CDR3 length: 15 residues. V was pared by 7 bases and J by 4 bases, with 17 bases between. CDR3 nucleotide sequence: TGTGCCAGCACCCTAGGACAGATGGGGGGAAACACCATATATTTT. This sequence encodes CASTLGQMGGNTIYF.

This CDR3 reads CSALLAAEAFF. CDR3 nucleotides: TGCAGTGCGCTCCTCGCGGCTGAAGCTTTCTTT. The chain is built from TRBV20-1 and TRBJ1-1, with unresolved D. Germline V lookup: CDR1 DFQATT, CDR2 SNEGSKA (reference sequence). The CDR3 contains 11 residues. The germline V and J ends were trimmed by 6 bases and 6 bases, with 11 bases remaining between them.

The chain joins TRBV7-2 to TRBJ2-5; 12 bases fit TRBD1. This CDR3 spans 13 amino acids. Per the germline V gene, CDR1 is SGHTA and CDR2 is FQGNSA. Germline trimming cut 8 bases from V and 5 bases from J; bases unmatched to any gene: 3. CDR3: CASGTGGEETQYF. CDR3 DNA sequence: TGTGCCAGCGGGACAGGGGGCGAGGAGACCCAGTACTTC.

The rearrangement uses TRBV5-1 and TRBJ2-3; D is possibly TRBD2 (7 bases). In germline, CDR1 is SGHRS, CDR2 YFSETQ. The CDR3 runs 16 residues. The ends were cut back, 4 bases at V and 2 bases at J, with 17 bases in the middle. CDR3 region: CASSPGGRGHTDTQYF. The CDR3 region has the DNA TGCGCCAGCAGCCCCGGCGGGCGGGGGCACACAGATACGCAGTATTTT.

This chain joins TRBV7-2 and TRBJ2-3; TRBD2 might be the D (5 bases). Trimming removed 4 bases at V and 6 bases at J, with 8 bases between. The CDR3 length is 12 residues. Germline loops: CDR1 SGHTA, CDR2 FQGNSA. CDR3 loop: CASSYGVDTQYF. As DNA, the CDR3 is TGTGCCAGCAGCTACGGGGTGGATACGCAGTATTTT.

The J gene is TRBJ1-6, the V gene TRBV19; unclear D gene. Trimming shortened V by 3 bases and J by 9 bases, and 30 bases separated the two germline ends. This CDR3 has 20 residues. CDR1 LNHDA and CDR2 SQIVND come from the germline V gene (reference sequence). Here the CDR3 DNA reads TGTGCCAGTAGTATTCACACCGGGGTAACGCCACGGACCTTAGGTTCACCCCTCCACTTT. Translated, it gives CASSIHTGVTPRTLGSPLHF. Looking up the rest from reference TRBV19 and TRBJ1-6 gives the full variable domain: DGGITQSPKYLFRKEGQNVTLSCEQNLNHDAMYWYRQDPGQGLRLIYYSQIVNDFQKGDIAEGYSVSREKKESFPLTVTSAQKNPTAFYLCASSIHTGVTPRTLGSPLHFGNGTRLTVT.

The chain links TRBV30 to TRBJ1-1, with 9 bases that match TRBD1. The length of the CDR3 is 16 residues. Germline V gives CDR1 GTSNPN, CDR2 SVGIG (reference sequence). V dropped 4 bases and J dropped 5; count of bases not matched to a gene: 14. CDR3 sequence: CAWKEGWRQGGTEAFF. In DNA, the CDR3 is TGTGCCTGGAAGGAGGGTTGGAGACAGGGGGGAACTGAAGCTTTCTTT.

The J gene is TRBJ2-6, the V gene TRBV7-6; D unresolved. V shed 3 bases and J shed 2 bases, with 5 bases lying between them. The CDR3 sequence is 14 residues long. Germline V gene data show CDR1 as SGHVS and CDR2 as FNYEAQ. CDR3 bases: TGTGCCAGCAGCTTCGGTACTGGGGCCAACGTCCTGACTTTC. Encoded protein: CASSFGTGANVLTF.

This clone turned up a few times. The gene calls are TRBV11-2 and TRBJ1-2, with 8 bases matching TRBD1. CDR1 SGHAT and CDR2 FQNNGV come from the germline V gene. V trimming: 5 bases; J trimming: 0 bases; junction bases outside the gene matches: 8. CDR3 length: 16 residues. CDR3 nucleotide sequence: TGTGCCAGCAGCCGCAATGTGGACAGGGCTAACTATGGCTACACCTTC. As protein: CASSRNVDRANYGYTF.

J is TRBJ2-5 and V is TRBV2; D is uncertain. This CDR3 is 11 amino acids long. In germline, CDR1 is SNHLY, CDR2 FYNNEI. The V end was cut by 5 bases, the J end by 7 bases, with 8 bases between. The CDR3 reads CASSPLRTQYF. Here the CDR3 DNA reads TGTGCCAGCAGTCCCCTCAGGACCCAGTACTTC. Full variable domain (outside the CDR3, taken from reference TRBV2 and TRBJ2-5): EPEVTQTPSHQVTQMGQEVILRCVPISNHLYFYWYRQILGQKVEFLVSFYNNEISEKSEIFDDQFSVERPDGSNFTLKIRSTKLEDSAMYFCASSPLRTQYFGPGTRLLVL.

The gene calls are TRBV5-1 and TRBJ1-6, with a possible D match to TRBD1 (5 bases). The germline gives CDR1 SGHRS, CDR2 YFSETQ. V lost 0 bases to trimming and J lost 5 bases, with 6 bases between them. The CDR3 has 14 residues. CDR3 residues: CASSLGQNNSPLHF. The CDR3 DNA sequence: TGCGCCAGCAGCTTGGGACAGAATAATTCACCCCTCCACTTT. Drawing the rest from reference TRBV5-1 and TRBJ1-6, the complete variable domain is KAGVTQTPRYLIKTRGQQVTLSCSPISGHRSVSWYQQTPGQGLQFLFEYFSETQRNKGNFPGRFSGRQFSNSRSEMNVSTLELGDSALYLCASSLGQNNSPLHFGNGTRLTVT.

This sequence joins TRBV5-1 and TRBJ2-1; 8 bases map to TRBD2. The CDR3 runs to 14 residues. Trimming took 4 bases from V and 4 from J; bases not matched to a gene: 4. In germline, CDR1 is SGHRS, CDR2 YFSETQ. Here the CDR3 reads CASSISGEYNEQFF. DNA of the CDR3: TGCGCCAGCAGCATTAGCGGGGAATACAATGAGCAGTTCTTC.